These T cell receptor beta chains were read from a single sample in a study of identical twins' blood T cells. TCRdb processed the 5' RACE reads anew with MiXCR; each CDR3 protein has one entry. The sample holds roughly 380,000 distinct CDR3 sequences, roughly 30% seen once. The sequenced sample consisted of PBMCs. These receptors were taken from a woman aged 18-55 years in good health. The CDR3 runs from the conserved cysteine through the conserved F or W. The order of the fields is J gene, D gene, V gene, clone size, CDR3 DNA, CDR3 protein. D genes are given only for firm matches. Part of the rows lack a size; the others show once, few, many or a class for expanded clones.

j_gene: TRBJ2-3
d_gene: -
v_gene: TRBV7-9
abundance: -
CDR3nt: TGTGCCAGCGCCTATCAGGACGGTACGCAGTATTTT
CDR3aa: CASAYQDGTQYF

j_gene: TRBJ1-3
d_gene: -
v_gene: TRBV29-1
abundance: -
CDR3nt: TGCAGCGTTGGGAAGGGATCGGACACCATATATTTT
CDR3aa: CSVGKGSDTIYF

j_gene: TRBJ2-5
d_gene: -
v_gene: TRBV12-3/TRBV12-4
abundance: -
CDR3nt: TGTGCCAGCAGCCACGACTACCGGGAGACCCAGTACTTC
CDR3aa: CASSHDYRETQYF

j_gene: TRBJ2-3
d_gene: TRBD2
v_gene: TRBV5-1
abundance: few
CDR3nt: TGCGCCAGCAGCAGGACTAGCGGGATGATCACCACAGATACGCAGTATTTT
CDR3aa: CASSRTSGMITTDTQYF

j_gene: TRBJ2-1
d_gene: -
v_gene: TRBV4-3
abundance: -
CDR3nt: TGCGCCAGCAGCCAAGATCCGCGGGATGAGCAGTTCTTC
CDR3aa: CASSQDPRDEQFF

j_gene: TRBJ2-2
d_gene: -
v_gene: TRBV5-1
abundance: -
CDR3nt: TGCGCCAGCAGTTTCGAAGACACCGGGGAGCTGTTTTTT
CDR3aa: CASSFEDTGELFF

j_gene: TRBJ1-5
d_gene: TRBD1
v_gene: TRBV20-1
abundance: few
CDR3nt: TGCAGTGCTAGAATGGACAGGGGAAACCAGCCCCAGCATTTT
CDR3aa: CSARMDRGNQPQHF

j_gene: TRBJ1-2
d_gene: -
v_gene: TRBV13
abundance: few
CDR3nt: TGTGCCAGCAGCCCGAAATATGGCTACACCTTC
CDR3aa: CASSPKYGYTF

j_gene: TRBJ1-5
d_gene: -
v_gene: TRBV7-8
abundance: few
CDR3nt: TGTGCCAGCAGCTTATTACAGAGCCCCAATCAGCCCCAGCATTTT
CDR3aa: CASSLLQSPNQPQHF

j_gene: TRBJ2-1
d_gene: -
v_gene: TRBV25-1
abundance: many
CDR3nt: TGTGCCAGCGGACCGTACAATGAGCAGTTCTTC
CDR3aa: CASGPYNEQFF

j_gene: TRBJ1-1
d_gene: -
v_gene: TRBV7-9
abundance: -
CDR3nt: TGTGCCAGCAGCTTAAGGGCAGGGGTTGTTGAAGCTTTCTTT
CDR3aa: CASSLRAGVVEAFF

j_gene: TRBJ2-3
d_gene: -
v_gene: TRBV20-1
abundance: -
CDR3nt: TGCAGTGCTAGTAGCCTTTCCAACCCTTTCTATACGCAGTATTTT
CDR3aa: CSASSLSNPFYTQYF

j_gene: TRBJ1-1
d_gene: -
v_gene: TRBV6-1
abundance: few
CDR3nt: TGTGCCACGTCTCGGGCCGGCGGGCGAGGCACTGAAGCTTTCTTT
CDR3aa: CATSRAGGRGTEAFF

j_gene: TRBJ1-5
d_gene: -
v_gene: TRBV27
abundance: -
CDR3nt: TGTGCCAGCAGTCCATTCTGGGCAGATAGCAATCAGCCCCAGCATTTT
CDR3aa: CASSPFWADSNQPQHF

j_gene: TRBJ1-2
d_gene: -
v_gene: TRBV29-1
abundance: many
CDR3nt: TGCAGCGGTGGGACGGCCTATGGCTACACCTTC
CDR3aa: CSGGTAYGYTF

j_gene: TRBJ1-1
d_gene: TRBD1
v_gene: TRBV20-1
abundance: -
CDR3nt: TGCAGTGCTTGGGGGACAGGGAGAAGCACTGAAGCTTTCTTT
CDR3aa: CSAWGTGRSTEAFF

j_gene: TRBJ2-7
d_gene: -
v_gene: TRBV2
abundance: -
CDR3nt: TGTGCCAGCAGTGAACGGTGGCGACTAGTACACGAGCAGTACTTC
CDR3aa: CASSERWRLVHEQYF

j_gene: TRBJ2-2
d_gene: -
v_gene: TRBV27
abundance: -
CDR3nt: TGTGCCAGCAAATTACAGGGTGATACCGGGGAGCTGTTTTTT
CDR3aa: CASKLQGDTGELFF

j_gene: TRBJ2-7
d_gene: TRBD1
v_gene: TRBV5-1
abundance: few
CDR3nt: TGCGCCAGCAGCTTGGACAACGGACAGGGGTACGAGCAGTACTTC
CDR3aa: CASSLDNGQGYEQYF

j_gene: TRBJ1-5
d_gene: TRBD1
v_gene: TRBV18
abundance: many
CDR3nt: TGTGCCAGCTCACCCTATCGACAGGGCAGCAATCAGCCCCAGCATTTT
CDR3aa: CASSPYRQGSNQPQHF

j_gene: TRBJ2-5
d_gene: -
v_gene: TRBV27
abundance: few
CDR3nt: TGTGCCAGCGGGGTTTGGGGAGTAGGTCAAGAGACCCAGTACTTC
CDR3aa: CASGVWGVGQETQYF

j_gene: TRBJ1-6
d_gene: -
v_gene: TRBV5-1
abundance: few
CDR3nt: TGCGCCAGCAGCACGTCGGCCGGTCCGGTCATGCCCCTCCACTTT
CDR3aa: CASSTSAGPVMPLHF

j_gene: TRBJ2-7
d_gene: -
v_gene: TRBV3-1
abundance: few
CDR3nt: TGTGCCAGCAGCCCCCCGACGGATCCCTACGAGCAGTACTTC
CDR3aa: CASSPPTDPYEQYF

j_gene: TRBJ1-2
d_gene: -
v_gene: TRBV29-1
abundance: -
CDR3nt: TGCAGCGTCCTGGACCTATACGGCTACACCTTC
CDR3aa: CSVLDLYGYTF

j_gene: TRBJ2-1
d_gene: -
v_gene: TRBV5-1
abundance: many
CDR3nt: TGCGCCAGCAGCTTGTTCGATGAGCAGTTCTTC
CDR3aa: CASSLFDEQFF

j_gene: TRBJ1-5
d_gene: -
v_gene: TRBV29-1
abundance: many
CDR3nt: TGCAGCGTGTTGAAGGGGGAAAATCAGCCCCAGCATTTT
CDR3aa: CSVLKGENQPQHF

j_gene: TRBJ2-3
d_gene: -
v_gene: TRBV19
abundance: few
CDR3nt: TGTGCCAGCAGTGGGGGCCCCACGCAGTATTTT
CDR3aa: CASSGGPTQYF

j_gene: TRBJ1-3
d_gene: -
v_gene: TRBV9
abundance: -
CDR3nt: TGTGCCAGCAGCCCCCCGAGTTCCTCTGGAAACACCATATATTTT
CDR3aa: CASSPPSSSGNTIYF

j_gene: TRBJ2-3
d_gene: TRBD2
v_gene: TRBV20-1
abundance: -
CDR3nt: TGCAGTGCTAGAGGCTCGCGGGGGTTAGGTACGCAGTATTTT
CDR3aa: CSARGSRGLGTQYF

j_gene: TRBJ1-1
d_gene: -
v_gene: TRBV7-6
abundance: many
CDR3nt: TGTGCCAGCAGCTTATCCCCCCGGATTGGCACTGAAGCTTTCTTT
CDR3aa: CASSLSPRIGTEAFF

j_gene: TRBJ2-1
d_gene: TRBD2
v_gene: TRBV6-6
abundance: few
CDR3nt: TGTGCCAGCAGTCCGGGACTAGCGGGACGCAATGAGCAGTTCTTC
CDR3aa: CASSPGLAGRNEQFF

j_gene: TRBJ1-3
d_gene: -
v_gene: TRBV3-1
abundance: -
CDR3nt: TGTGCCAACAGCCCATCCGGAAACACCATATATTTT
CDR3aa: CANSPSGNTIYF

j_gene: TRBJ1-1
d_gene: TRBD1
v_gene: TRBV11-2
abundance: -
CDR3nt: TGTGCCAGCAGCTTCCTTTTTCAGGGGGGTGGGACTGAAGCTTTCTTT
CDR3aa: CASSFLFQGGGTEAFF

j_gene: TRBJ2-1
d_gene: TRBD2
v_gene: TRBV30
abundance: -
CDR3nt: TGTGCCTGGAGTGGGCTAGCGGGATCTTCCTACAATGAGCAGTTCTTC
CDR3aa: CAWSGLAGSSYNEQFF

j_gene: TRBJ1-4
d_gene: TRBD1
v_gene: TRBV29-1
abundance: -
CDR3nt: TGCAGCGTTCACTCGGGACAGGGCGATGAAAAACTGTTTTTT
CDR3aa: CSVHSGQGDEKLFF

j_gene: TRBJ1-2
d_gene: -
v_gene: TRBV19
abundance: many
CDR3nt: TGTGCCAGTAGGGAACAGGGTAACTATGGCTACACCTTC
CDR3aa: CASREQGNYGYTF

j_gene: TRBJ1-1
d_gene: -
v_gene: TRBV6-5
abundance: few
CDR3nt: TGTGCCAGCAGTTACGTCCTTGGGCAGGGGAAGGGCACTGAAGCTTTCTTT
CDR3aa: CASSYVLGQGKGTEAFF

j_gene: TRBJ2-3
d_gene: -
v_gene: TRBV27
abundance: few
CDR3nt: TGTGCCAGCAGTTACGGAACAGATACGCAGTATTTT
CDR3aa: CASSYGTDTQYF

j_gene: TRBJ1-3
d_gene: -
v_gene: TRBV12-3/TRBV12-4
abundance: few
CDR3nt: TGTGCCAGCAGGGCCACAGAGAACCCTGGAAACACCATATATTTT
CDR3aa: CASRATENPGNTIYF

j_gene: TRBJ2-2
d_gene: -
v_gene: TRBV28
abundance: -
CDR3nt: TGTGCCAGCAGACTTATGCCTCAACGTCCTCGGGGGCAAGGGGAGCTGTTTTTT
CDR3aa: CASRLMPQRPRGQGELFF

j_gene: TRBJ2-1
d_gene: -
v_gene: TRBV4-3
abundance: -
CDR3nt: TGCGCCAGCAGCCAAGTAGAAGGCCGACACTATGAGCAGTTCTTC
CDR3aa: CASSQVEGRHYEQFF

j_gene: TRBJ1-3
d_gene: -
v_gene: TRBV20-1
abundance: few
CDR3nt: TGCAGTGCTAGCCGGACACGAGCTGGAAACACCATATATTTT
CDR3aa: CSASRTRAGNTIYF

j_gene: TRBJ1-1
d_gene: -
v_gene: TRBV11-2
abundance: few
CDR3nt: TGTGCCAGCAGCTTTATTAACACTGAAGCTTTCTTT
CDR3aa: CASSFINTEAFF

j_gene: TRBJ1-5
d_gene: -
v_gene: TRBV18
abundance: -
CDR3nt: TGTGCCAGCTCACCCACAGGGCCTTATAGCAATCAGCCCCAGCATTTT
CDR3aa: CASSPTGPYSNQPQHF

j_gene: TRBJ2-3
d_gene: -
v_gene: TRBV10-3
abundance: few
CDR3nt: TGTGCCATCAGTGATTCTCCGGGGCGGGACACAGATACGCAGTATTTT
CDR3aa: CAISDSPGRDTDTQYF

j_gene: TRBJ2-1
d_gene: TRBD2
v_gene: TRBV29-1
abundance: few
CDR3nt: TGCAGCGTTAAACTAGCGGGAGGGAGCAATGAGCAGTTCTTC
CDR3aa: CSVKLAGGSNEQFF

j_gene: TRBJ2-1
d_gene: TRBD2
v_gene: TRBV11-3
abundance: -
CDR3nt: TGTGCCAGCAGCTTCGGGACTAGCGGGATCGATGAGCAGTTCTTC
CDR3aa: CASSFGTSGIDEQFF

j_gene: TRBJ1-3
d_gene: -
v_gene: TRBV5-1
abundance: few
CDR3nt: TGCGCCAGCAGCTTGATGGCGGGGAGAGGAAACACCATATATTTT
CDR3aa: CASSLMAGRGNTIYF

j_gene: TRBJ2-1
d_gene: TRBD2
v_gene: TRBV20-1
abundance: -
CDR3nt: TGCAGTGCCGGTAAAATTAGTAGCGGGAGTTACAATGAGCAGTTCTTC
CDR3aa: CSAGKISSGSYNEQFF

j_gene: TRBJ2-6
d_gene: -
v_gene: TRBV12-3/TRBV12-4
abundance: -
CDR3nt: TGTGCCAGCAGTCTGGACGCTAACGCTGGGGCCAACGTCCTGACTTTC
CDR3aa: CASSLDANAGANVLTF

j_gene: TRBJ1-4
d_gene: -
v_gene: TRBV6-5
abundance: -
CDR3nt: TGTGCCAGCAGTGGGGGAGCAACTAATGAAAAACTGTTTTTT
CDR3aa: CASSGGATNEKLFF

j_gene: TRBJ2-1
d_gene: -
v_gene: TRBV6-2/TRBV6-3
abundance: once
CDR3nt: TGTGCCAGCAGTCTGGGACTTTGGCAGTTCTTC
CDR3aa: CASSLGLWQFF